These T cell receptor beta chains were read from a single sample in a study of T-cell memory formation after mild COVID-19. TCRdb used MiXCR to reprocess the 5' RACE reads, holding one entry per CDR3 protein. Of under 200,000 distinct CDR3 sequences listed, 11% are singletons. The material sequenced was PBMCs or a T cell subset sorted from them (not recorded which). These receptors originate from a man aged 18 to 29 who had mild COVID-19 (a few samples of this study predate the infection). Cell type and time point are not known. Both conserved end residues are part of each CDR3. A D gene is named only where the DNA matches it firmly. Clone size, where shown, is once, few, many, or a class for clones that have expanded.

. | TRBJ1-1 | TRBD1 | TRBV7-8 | TGTGCCAGCTTGAGGGACAGGGGGGACGCTGAAGCTTTCTTT | CASLRDRGDAEAFF
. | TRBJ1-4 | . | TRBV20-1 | TGCAGTGCTAGCGTGGCCGGGGAGAATGAAAAACTGTTTTTT | CSASVAGENEKLFF
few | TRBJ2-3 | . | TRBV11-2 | TGTGCCAGCAGCTTAGCCAAAGGGGTGTATACGCAGTATTTT | CASSLAKGVYTQYF
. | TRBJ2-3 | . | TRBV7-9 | TGTGCCAGCAGCTTAGGGCTTGGACAGCGTATTGATACGCAGTATTTT | CASSLGLGQRIDTQYF
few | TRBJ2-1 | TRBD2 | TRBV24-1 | TGTGCCACCAGTGTCGGACTAGTTGTTTCGGGTCAGTTCTTC | CATSVGLVVSGQFF
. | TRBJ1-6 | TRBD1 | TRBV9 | TGTGCCAGCAGCGGAGGGACAGAAGCCTATAATTCACCCCTCCACTTT | CASSGGTEAYNSPLHF
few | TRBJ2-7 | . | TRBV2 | TGTGCCAGCAGGGGGAGCGGCTACGAGCAGTACTTC | CASRGSGYEQYF
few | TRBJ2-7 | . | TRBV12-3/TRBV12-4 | TGTGCCAGCAGTTTAGGGGTATACTACGAGCAGTACTTC | CASSLGVYYEQYF
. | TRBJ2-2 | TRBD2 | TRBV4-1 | TGCGCCAGCAGCCAAGCCTTCCGGGGGGGCCGGGCAAGCGGGGAGCTGTTTTTT | CASSQAFRGGRASGELFF
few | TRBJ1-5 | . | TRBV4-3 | TGCGCCAGCAGCCGGGAGGCTCGGCCCGGGAATCAGCCCCAGCATTTT | CASSREARPGNQPQHF
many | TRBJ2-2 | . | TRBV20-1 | TGCAGTGCTAGGGGACAGAACACCGGGGAGCTGTTTTTT | CSARGQNTGELFF
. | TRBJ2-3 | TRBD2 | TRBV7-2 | TGTGCCAGCAGCACTAGCGGCACAGATACGCAGTATTTT | CASSTSGTDTQYF
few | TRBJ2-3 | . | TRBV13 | TGTGCCAGCAGCTTGGGGGGGCCGTCAGCAGATACGCAGTATTTT | CASSLGGPSADTQYF
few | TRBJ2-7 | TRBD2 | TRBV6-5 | TGTGCCAGCAGTTACTCGATGGGGGGGGGAACCTACGAGCAGTACTTC | CASSYSMGGGTYEQYF
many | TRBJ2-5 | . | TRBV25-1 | TGTGCCAGCAGGGGGGTGGGGGAGACCCAGTACTTC | CASRGVGETQYF
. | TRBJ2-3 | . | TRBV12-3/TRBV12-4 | TGTGCCAGCAGTCCACAGGTATCGTCTTCAGATACGCAGTATTTT | CASSPQVSSSDTQYF
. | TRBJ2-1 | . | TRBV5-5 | TGTGCCAGCACCCCGCAAGGGGCCACCTCCTACAATGAGCAGTTCTTC | CASTPQGATSYNEQFF
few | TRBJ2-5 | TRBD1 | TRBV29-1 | TGCAGCGTTGACCGGACAGGGCAAGAGACCCAGTACTTC | CSVDRTGQETQYF
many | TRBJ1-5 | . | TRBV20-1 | TGCAGTGCTTCCTTTACGGCGGGTCAGCCCCAGCATTTT | CSASFTAGQPQHF
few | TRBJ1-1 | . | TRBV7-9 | TGTGCCAGCGGACAGTGGAACACTGAAGCTTTCTTT | CASGQWNTEAFF
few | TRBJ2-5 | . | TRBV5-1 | TGCGCCAGCAGCTTGGAGCGCCTGAGGGGGCAAGAGACCCAGTACTTC | CASSLERLRGQETQYF
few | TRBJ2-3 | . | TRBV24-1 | TGTGCCACCAGTGGGAAGGGCAGAGATACGCAGTATTTT | CATSGKGRDTQYF
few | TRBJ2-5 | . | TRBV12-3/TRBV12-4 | TGTGCCAGCAGTTTAGGGGGACCACTTCAAGAGACCCAGTACTTC | CASSLGGPLQETQYF
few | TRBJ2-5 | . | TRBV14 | TGTGCCAGCAGCCAAGCCTCAGGGCCGGGGGCCCAGTACTTC | CASSQASGPGAQYF
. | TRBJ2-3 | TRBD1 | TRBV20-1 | TGCAGTGCTAGAGGCCTGGGACAGGGGCCAACAGATACGCAGTATTTT | CSARGLGQGPTDTQYF
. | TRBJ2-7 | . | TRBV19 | TGTGCCAGTAGTATAGATACAGGGAAAGTCTACGAGCAGTACTTC | CASSIDTGKVYEQYF
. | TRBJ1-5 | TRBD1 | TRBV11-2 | TGTGCCAGCGGGGACAGGGCGAATCAGCCCCAGCATTTT | CASGDRANQPQHF
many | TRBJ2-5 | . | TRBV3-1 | TGTGCCAGCAGCCAGGGTCTAGGTGAGACCCAGTACTTC | CASSQGLGETQYF
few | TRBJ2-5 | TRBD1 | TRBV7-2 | TGTGCCAGCAGCCCGCATGGGGACAGGGAGTTGGAGACCCAGTACTTC | CASSPHGDRELETQYF
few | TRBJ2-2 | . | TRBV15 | TGTGCCACCAGCAAAACCGGGGAGCTGTTTTTT | CATSKTGELFF
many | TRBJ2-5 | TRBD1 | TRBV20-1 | TGCAGTGCCTCGCGACAGGGGGAGACCCAGTACTTC | CSASRQGETQYF
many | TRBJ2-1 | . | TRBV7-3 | TGTGCCAGCAGCTTAGGTGGTCAGTGGGCGGATGAGCAGTTCTTC | CASSLGGQWADEQFF
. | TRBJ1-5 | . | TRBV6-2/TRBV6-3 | TGTGCCAGCAGTTATCCGTCTCAGCCCCAGCATTTT | CASSYPSQPQHF
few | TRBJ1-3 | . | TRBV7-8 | TGTGCCAGCAGCTTGGGACAAAGCTACTCTGGAAACACCATATATTTT | CASSLGQSYSGNTIYF
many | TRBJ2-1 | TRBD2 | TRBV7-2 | TGTGCCAGCAGCTTCGGACTAGCGGGGGATGAGCAGTTCTTC | CASSFGLAGDEQFF
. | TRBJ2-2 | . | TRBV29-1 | TGCAGCGTTGAAGGACGTCCATCGACCGGGGAGCTGTTTTTT | CSVEGRPSTGELFF
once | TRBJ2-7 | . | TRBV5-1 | TGCGCCAGCAGCCCCGGGGGATCGGGCTCCTACGAGCAGTACTTC | CASSPGGSGSYEQYF
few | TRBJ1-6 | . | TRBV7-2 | TGTGCCAGCAGGGCCGGGACATTGGGGGTAGCCCTCCACTTT | CASRAGTLGVALHF
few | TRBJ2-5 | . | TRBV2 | TGTGCCAGCAATACAGGTTTCGGGGAGACCCAGTACTTC | CASNTGFGETQYF
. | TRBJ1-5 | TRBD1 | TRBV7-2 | TGTGCCAGCAGTTCCACAGGGGGATATGGTCAGCCCCAGCATTTT | CASSSTGGYGQPQHF
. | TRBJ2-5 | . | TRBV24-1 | TGTGCCACCAGTGATCCACGGACTGGAGCGGAGACCCAGTACTTC | CATSDPRTGAETQYF
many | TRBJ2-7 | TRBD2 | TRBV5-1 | TGCGCCAGCATGAGCCGGGGGGACGACGAGCAGTACTTC | CASMSRGDDEQYF
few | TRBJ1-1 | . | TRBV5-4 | TGTGCCAGCAGCTTGGATACAGAGGAAGCTTTCTTT | CASSLDTEEAFF
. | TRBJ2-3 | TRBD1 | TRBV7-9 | TGTGCCAGCAGCCGGGACAGGGTAGGAGATACGCAGTATTTT | CASSRDRVGDTQYF
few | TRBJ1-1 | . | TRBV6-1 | TGTGCCAGCAGTGTTGTAGTGGGGGCCGCCCAAATGAACACTGAAGCTTTCTTT | CASSVVVGAAQMNTEAFF
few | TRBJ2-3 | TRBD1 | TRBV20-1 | TGCAGTGCTCCGGACAGGGTCAGCACAGATACGCAGTATTTT | CSAPDRVSTDTQYF
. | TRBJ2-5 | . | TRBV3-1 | TGTGCCAGCAGCCAAGACCGCGGTGAGACCCAGTACTTC | CASSQDRGETQYF
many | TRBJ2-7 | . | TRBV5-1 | TGCGCCAGCAGCTTACCGACGAGCGGGGAGCAGTACTTC | CASSLPTSGEQYF
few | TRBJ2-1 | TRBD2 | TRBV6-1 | TGTGCCAGCACCGGGACTAGCGGGGCCAACAATGAGCAGTTCTTC | CASTGTSGANNEQFF
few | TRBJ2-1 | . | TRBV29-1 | TGCAGCGCACACCAGGGTCCGGGGAATGAGCAGTTCTTC | CSAHQGPGNEQFF
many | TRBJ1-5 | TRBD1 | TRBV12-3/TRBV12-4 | TGTGCCAGCACCAAGGACAGGGACCAGCCCCAGCATTTT | CASTKDRDQPQHF
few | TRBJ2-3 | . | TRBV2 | TGTGCCAGCGGGGCTAGGCGGACAGATACGCAGTATTTT | CASGARRTDTQYF
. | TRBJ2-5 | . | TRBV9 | TGTGCCAGCAGCGTAGGGACAGTGAACGGCCAAGAGACCCAGTACTTC | CASSVGTVNGQETQYF
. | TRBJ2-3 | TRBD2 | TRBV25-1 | TGTGCCAGCAGTGATGTCCGGGGACTAGCGGGGGGGAGGCAGTATTTT | CASSDVRGLAGGRQYF
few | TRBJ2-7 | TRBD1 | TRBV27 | TGTGCCAGCAGTCCGCAGGGACAGGGGAACTACGAGCAGTACTTC | CASSPQGQGNYEQYF